The TCR beta chain under discussion was sequenced for a study of blood T cell repertoires in COVID-19. Methods used by the authors: From reference gene primer amplification, estimates of nucleated cell counts were derived. Data came from immunoSEQ multiplex PCR; TCRdb stores just in-frame clones and leaves some out. V and J calls and clone size follow that table, whereas D and trimming were derived from the DNA. This sample has 130,000 or so clones, with about 83% found just once. Trimming pared 4 bases from V and 3 bases from J, leaving 16 bases between. Germline V lookup: CDR1 SGHRS, CDR2 YFSETQ. The CDR3 has 15 residues.

The V and J genes are TRBV5-1 and TRBJ1-2, with D hard to call. The receptor was isolated from a woman aged 45 to 65 with acute or convalescent COVID-19. The specimen was peripheral blood. The CDR3 DNA sequence: TGCGCCAGCAGCCCGGGAGGTCCGGCTTACTATGGCTACACCTTC. This codes for CASSPGGPAYYGYTF.